What follows are 13 T cell receptor beta chains derived from one specimen sequenced in a study of sequential checkpoint blockade in melanoma. Described treatment: randomized to nivolumab then ipilimumab (arm A) or the reverse (arm B). Sequenced by immunoSEQ multiplex PCR; TCRdb stores in-frame clones only, minus some. The data show 15,000 to 20,000 clones, about 26% seen once. Here the sequenced sample was tumor tissue (inferred from file names), taken from a patient given nivolumab and ipilimumab in sequence. Receptor source: a human donor with melanoma.

The V gene is TRBV28, the J gene TRBJ2-1; 8 bases map to TRBD2. The CDR3 contains 14 residues. Trimming cost V 5 bases and J 12 bases; bases outside gene matches: 12. The germline V gene has CDR1 MDHEN and CDR2 SYDVKM. DNA of the CDR3: TGTGCCAGCAGTCTAACCGGGACTAGGGCTCGGCAGTTCTTC. Encoded protein: CASSLTGTRARQFF.

This clone was seen ten or more times. The gene calls are TRBV5-3 and TRBJ1-1, with a possible D match to TRBD1 (5 bases). TRBV5-3 is recorded as an ORF, its role being uncertain. With 0 bases removed from V and 1 base from J, the gap between germline ends came to 10 bases. The length of the CDR3 is 15 residues. This CDR3 is CARSLGQGKNTEAFF. In nucleotides, the CDR3 is TGTGCCAGAAGCTTGGGTCAGGGAAAGAACACTGAAGCTTTCTTT.

This clone was seen repeatedly, ten times or more. The chain joins TRBV6-7 to TRBJ2-7, with 7 bases matching TRBD1. TRBV6-7 is identified as an open reading frame with a role that is uncertain. The trim removed 6 bases at V and 1 base at J, leaving 6 bases unmatched. The CDR3 covers 14 residues. The CDR3 DNA reads TGTGCCAGCAGACGCGGACAGGTTTCCTACGAGCAGTACTTC. This encodes CASRRGQVSYEQYF.

In this sample, this clone turned up a few times. The chain couples TRBV6-8 to TRBJ1-2, with D unresolved. There are 14 residues in the CDR3. Deletions cut 0 bases from V and 4 bases from J, with 9 bases between. Germline CDR1 is MNHGY and CDR2 is SAAAGT. In DNA form, the CDR3 reads TGTGCCAGCAGTTACTCTCCGACCATCTATGGCTACACCTTC. This translates into CASSYSPTIYGYTF.

The chain uses TRBV6-8 and TRBJ1-4; D not resolved. In germline, CDR1 is MNHGY, CDR2 SAAAGT. The CDR3 has 16 residues. V was trimmed by 2 bases and J by 0 bases, leaving 10 bases between them. The CDR3 loop reads CASSYGYGTTNEKLFF. CDR3 DNA: TGTGCCAGCAGTTACGGTTATGGCACAACTAATGAAAAACTGTTTTTT.

The chain links TRBV6-8 to TRBJ2-7; D gene uncertain. V gave up 0 bases and J gave up 0 bases, with 9 bases separating them. Germline lookup yields CDR1 MNHGY and CDR2 SAAAGT. This CDR3 region has 15 residues. CDR3 sequence reads: CASSYSRPSSYEQYF. The CDR3 region has the DNA TGTGCCAGCAGTTACTCCCGGCCGAGCTCCTACGAGCAGTACTTC.

The rearrangement joins TRBV10-3 to TRBJ2-1, with 10 nucleotides matching TRBD2. J gave up 5 bases and V 0 bases, and 10 bases lay outside the gene matches. The CDR3 loop spans 18 amino acids. CDR1 and CDR2 from the germline V gene are ENHRY and SYGVKD. The CDR3 loop reads CAISESISGLAINNEQFF. In DNA form, the CDR3 reads TGTGCCATCAGTGAGTCGATTTCGGGACTAGCGATTAACAATGAGCAGTTCTTC.

This clone has just a few counts. V is TRBV18 and J is TRBJ2-7; 13 nucleotides line up with TRBD2. The CDR3 is 15 amino acids. Germline V gene data show CDR1 as KGHSH and CDR2 as LQKENI. The V and J ends lost 3 bases and 1 base, in that order; junction bases with no gene match: 0. The chain's CDR3 is CASSPGLAGSYEQYF. CDR3 coding DNA: TGTGCCAGCTCACCGGGACTAGCGGGGTCCTACGAGCAGTACTTC.

The rearrangement links TRBV6-8 to TRBJ2-1; TRBD1 aligns across 8 bases. Looked up from germline, CDR1 is MNHGY and CDR2 is SAAAGT. CDR3 length: 14 residues. The V segment lost 2 bases and the J segment 5 bases; nucleotides outside the gene matches: 2. The CDR3 coding sequence is TGTGCCAGCAGTTACGGGACAGGTAACAATGAGCAGTTCTTC. Translation: CASSYGTGNNEQFF.

The CDR3 spells CAWSVPFETQYF. The CDR3, as DNA: TGTGCCTGGAGTGTACCCTTTGAGACCCAGTACTTC. The chain recombines TRBV30 with TRBJ2-5; D is uncertain. This CDR3 has 12 residues. Trimming stripped 0 bases from V and 5 bases from J, with 7 bases between. Germline CDR1 reads GTSNPN; CDR2 reads SVGIG (reference sequence).

V gene TRBV7-6 combines with J gene TRBJ2-3, with 9 positions matching TRBD2. The CDR3 has 15 residues. Per germline, CDR1 SGHVS and CDR2 FNYEAQ. With V trimmed by 5 bases and J by 6 bases, 9 bases remained unmatched. CDR3 in amino acids: CASSAGTSPTDTQYF. CDR3 DNA sequence: TGTGCCAGCAGCGCCGGGACTAGCCCCACCGATACGCAGTATTTT.

CDR3: CATSRDGKNTGELFF. The CDR3 DNA reads TGTGCCACCAGCAGAGATGGGAAAAACACCGGGGAGCTGTTTTTT. This rearrangement joins TRBV15 to TRBJ2-2, with no clear D. CDR3 size: 15 residues. Germline CDR1 and CDR2: LNHNV and YYDKDF (reference sequence). Trimming cost V 0 bases and J 2 bases, with 7 bases left between them.

This clone came up many times. The chain links TRBV11-3 to TRBJ2-2; D is undetermined. The germline V and J ends were trimmed by 6 bases and 6 bases, with 20 bases remaining between them. The CDR3 consists of 16 residues. Germline-derived CDR1 and CDR2 are SGHNT and YENEEA. The CDR3 DNA reads as TGTGCCAGCAGATATACCACACTGAGCATGTCCGGGGAGCTGTTTTTT. This encodes CASRYTTLSMSGELFF.